The clone carrying this T cell receptor (beta chain) has a handful of counts. Next came a second PCR, run for about 6 to 11 cycles, which used a sample-barcoded 5' primer along with a J-beta primer mix. Each CDR3 protein is one row after TCRdb ran MiXCR on the 5' RACE reads. The sample holds some 1.6 million distinct CDR3 sequences, roughly 30% seen once. The length of the CDR3 is 14 residues. V lost 6 bases to trimming and J lost 1 base, with 12 bases between them. These data belong to a study of blood T cells in healthy people across ages. This clonotype was obtained from a woman aged 25 to 45 in good health. The chain has TRBV12-3 or TRBV12-4 and TRBJ1-1; tentatively, D is TRBD1 (5 bases). Sequencing was performed on blood. The CDR3 spells CASSRGDRNTEAFF. The DNA of the CDR3 is TGTGCCAGCAGCCGCGGGGACCGGAACACTGAAGCTTTCTTT.